The rows below give T cell receptor beta chains drawn from one sample of a study of shared clonotypes between healthy human individuals. The data were produced by immunoSEQ multiplex PCR, yet TCRdb's version contains in-frame clones alone and is incomplete. The table lists approximately 1,000,000 clones, approximately 75% of them singletons. Sequenced: memory CD4+ T cells from PBMCs. These receptors originate from a man in his late teens or twenties in good health. Some clones in this sample may be carry-over from other donors' samples. Each CDR3 is given with its conserved first and last residue. The D gene is left open where the match is weak. Clone size is given for some rows only: seen once, a few or many times, or a class if the clone is expanded.

clone size: .
D gene: .
CDR3 length: 13
J gene: TRBJ2-3
V gene: TRBV5-1
CDR3 protein: CASSGDGSDTQYF
CDR3 DNA: TGCGCCAGCAGCGGCGACGGTTCAGATACGCAGTATTTT

clone size: .
D gene: .
CDR3 length: 14
J gene: TRBJ2-7
V gene: TRBV30
CDR3 protein: CAWSRERLHYEQYF
CDR3 DNA: TGTGCCTGGAGTAGAGAACGGCTTCACTACGAGCAGTACTTC

clone size: .
D gene: TRBD2
CDR3 length: 15
J gene: TRBJ2-4
V gene: TRBV29-1
CDR3 protein: CSAWRSSGSRGIQYF
CDR3 DNA: TGCAGCGCTTGGAGGTCTAGCGGGAGTAGAGGCATTCAGTACTTC

clone size: .
D gene: .
CDR3 length: 14
J gene: TRBJ1-3
V gene: TRBV30
CDR3 protein: CAWSVRGSGSTIYF
CDR3 DNA: TGTGCCTGGAGTGTTCGGGGAAGTGGAAGCACCATATATTTT

clone size: .
D gene: .
CDR3 length: 17
J gene: TRBJ1-2
V gene: TRBV7-9
CDR3 protein: CASSPWENRVSLYGYTF
CDR3 DNA: TGTGCCAGCAGCCCCTGGGAGAACAGGGTTTCTCTCTATGGCTACACCTTC

clone size: .
D gene: TRBD2
CDR3 length: 16
J gene: TRBJ2-1
V gene: TRBV7-6
CDR3 protein: CASTPGLADHYNEQFF
CDR3 DNA: TGTGCCAGCACACCGGGACTAGCAGACCACTACAATGAGCAGTTCTTC

clone size: .
D gene: TRBD1
CDR3 length: 13
J gene: TRBJ2-1
V gene: TRBV9
CDR3 protein: CASSVVQGAMQFF
CDR3 DNA: TGTGCCAGCAGCGTAGTGCAGGGGGCCATGCAGTTCTTC

clone size: .
D gene: .
CDR3 length: 16
J gene: TRBJ2-1
V gene: TRBV5-4
CDR3 protein: CASSLEGGLAINEQFF
CDR3 DNA: TGTGCCAGCAGCTTGGAGGGGGGACTGGCGATCAATGAGCAGTTCTTC

clone size: few
D gene: TRBD1
CDR3 length: 15
J gene: TRBJ1-2
V gene: TRBV5-1
CDR3 protein: CASSFPDRVDSGYTF
CDR3 DNA: TGCGCCAGCAGCTTCCCGGACAGGGTCGATAGCGGCTACACCTTC

clone size: .
D gene: TRBD2
CDR3 length: 16
J gene: TRBJ2-2
V gene: TRBV9
CDR3 protein: CASSVGLAENTGELFF
CDR3 DNA: TGTGCCAGCAGCGTAGGACTAGCGGAGAACACCGGGGAGCTGTTTTTT

clone size: .
D gene: TRBD2
CDR3 length: 16
J gene: TRBJ2-3
V gene: TRBV4-2
CDR3 protein: CASSQDFSGRTDTQYF
CDR3 DNA: TGTGCCAGCAGCCAAGATTTTAGCGGGCGCACAGATACGCAGTATTTT

clone size: .
D gene: TRBD2
CDR3 length: 17
J gene: TRBJ2-3
V gene: TRBV29-1
CDR3 protein: CSVDGPFGGRSTDTQYF
CDR3 DNA: TGCAGCGTTGACGGCCCCTTTGGCGGGAGGAGCACAGATACGCAGTATTTT

clone size: .
D gene: .
CDR3 length: 15
J gene: TRBJ1-5
V gene: TRBV7-2
CDR3 protein: CASSSVAGTNQPQHF
CDR3 DNA: TGTGCCAGCAGCTCGGTGGCAGGGACGAATCAGCCCCAGCATTTT

clone size: once
D gene: TRBD1
CDR3 length: 15
J gene: TRBJ2-2
V gene: TRBV10-3
CDR3 protein: CAISELAGGTGELFF
CDR3 DNA: TGTGCCATCAGTGAGCTGGCAGGGGGCACCGGGGAGCTGTTTTTT

clone size: .
D gene: .
CDR3 length: 16
J gene: TRBJ2-1
V gene: TRBV30
CDR3 protein: CAWSAYDWVSYNEQFF
CDR3 DNA: TGTGCCTGGAGTGCCTACGACTGGGTCTCCTACAATGAGCAGTTCTTC

clone size: .
D gene: .
CDR3 length: 14
J gene: TRBJ2-5
V gene: TRBV29-1
CDR3 protein: CSVDGVGDGETQYF
CDR3 DNA: TGCAGCGTTGACGGGGTAGGGGACGGGGAGACCCAGTACTTC

clone size: .
D gene: .
CDR3 length: 12
J gene: TRBJ2-7
V gene: TRBV7-9
CDR3 protein: CASSFTSYEQYF
CDR3 DNA: TGTGCCAGCAGCTTTACCAGCTACGAGCAGTACTTC

clone size: few
D gene: TRBD1
CDR3 length: 13
J gene: TRBJ1-1
V gene: TRBV2
CDR3 protein: CASKTGVGTEAFF
CDR3 DNA: TGTGCCAGCAAAACAGGGGTCGGAACTGAAGCTTTCTTT

clone size: .
D gene: .
CDR3 length: 16
J gene: TRBJ1-1
V gene: TRBV6-5
CDR3 protein: CASSYSKGTHGAEAFF
CDR3 DNA: TGTGCCAGCAGTTACTCGAAGGGGACACATGGGGCTGAAGCTTTCTTT

clone size: .
D gene: .
CDR3 length: 11
J gene: TRBJ2-5
V gene: TRBV28
CDR3 protein: CASSRGWTQYF
CDR3 DNA: TGTGCCAGCAGTAGGGGGTGGACCCAGTACTTC

clone size: .
D gene: TRBD2
CDR3 length: 15
J gene: TRBJ2-7
V gene: TRBV5-4
CDR3 protein: CASSHGLAGVYEQYF
CDR3 DNA: TGTGCCAGCAGCCACGGACTAGCGGGAGTTTACGAGCAGTACTTC

clone size: many
D gene: TRBD1
CDR3 length: 14
J gene: TRBJ1-5
V gene: TRBV7-2
CDR3 protein: CASSPDRGGQPQHF
CDR3 DNA: TGTGCCAGCAGCCCGGACAGGGGCGGGCAGCCCCAGCATTTT

clone size: .
D gene: .
CDR3 length: 13
J gene: TRBJ2-1
V gene: TRBV5-1
CDR3 protein: CASRAGDMNEQFF
CDR3 DNA: TGCGCCAGCAGGGCAGGGGATATGAATGAGCAGTTCTTC

clone size: .
D gene: .
CDR3 length: 11
J gene: TRBJ2-5
V gene: TRBV5-1
CDR3 protein: CASSIQETQYF
CDR3 DNA: TGCGCCAGCAGCATTCAAGAGACCCAGTACTTC

clone size: .
D gene: TRBD1
CDR3 length: 14
J gene: TRBJ1-5
V gene: TRBV2
CDR3 protein: CASSGRTGDQPQHF
CDR3 DNA: TGTGCCAGCAGTGGCCGGACAGGGGATCAGCCCCAGCATTTT

clone size: .
D gene: .
CDR3 length: 15
J gene: TRBJ2-7
V gene: TRBV30
CDR3 protein: CAWSAPRDGVYEQYF
CDR3 DNA: TGTGCCTGGAGTGCCCCCCGGGACGGAGTCTACGAGCAGTACTTC

clone size: few
D gene: .
CDR3 length: 11
J gene: TRBJ1-1
V gene: TRBV6-1
CDR3 protein: CASSEGGEAFF
CDR3 DNA: TGTGCCAGCAGTGAGGGGGGTGAAGCTTTCTTT

clone size: few
D gene: .
CDR3 length: 14
J gene: TRBJ2-7
V gene: TRBV7-2
CDR3 protein: CASSPLRGYYEQYF
CDR3 DNA: TGTGCCAGCAGCCCACTCAGGGGCTACTACGAGCAGTACTTC

clone size: .
D gene: TRBD2
CDR3 length: 15
J gene: TRBJ2-1
V gene: TRBV5-4
CDR3 protein: CASSQTSGAYNEQFF
CDR3 DNA: TGTGCCAGCAGCCAGACTAGCGGCGCCTACAATGAGCAGTTCTTC

clone size: .
D gene: TRBD1
CDR3 length: 15
J gene: TRBJ2-7
V gene: TRBV28
CDR3 protein: CASSLERTGAHEQYF
CDR3 DNA: TGTGCCAGCAGTTTAGAACGCACAGGGGCCCACGAGCAGTACTTC

clone size: .
D gene: .
CDR3 length: 16
J gene: TRBJ2-7
V gene: TRBV18
CDR3 protein: CASSLRQASTSYEQYF
CDR3 DNA: TGTGCCAGCTCACTTCGACAGGCCTCCACCTCCTACGAGCAGTACTTC

clone size: many
D gene: TRBD1
CDR3 length: 15
J gene: TRBJ1-5
V gene: TRBV5-3
CDR3 protein: CARSGTGAKNQPQHF
CDR3 DNA: TGTGCCAGAAGCGGGACAGGGGCAAAAAATCAGCCCCAGCATTTT

clone size: .
D gene: .
CDR3 length: 15
J gene: TRBJ1-2
V gene: TRBV9
CDR3 protein: CASSVGSAGNYGYTF
CDR3 DNA: TGTGCCAGCAGCGTAGGGTCGGCAGGGAACTATGGCTACACCTTC

clone size: .
D gene: TRBD1
CDR3 length: 14
J gene: TRBJ1-1
V gene: TRBV27
CDR3 protein: CASRFRGRNTEAFF
CDR3 DNA: TGTGCCAGCAGGTTCAGGGGGCGCAACACTGAAGCTTTCTTT

clone size: .
D gene: TRBD2
CDR3 length: 15
J gene: TRBJ2-3
V gene: TRBV7-2
CDR3 protein: CASSPSGRVADTQYF
CDR3 DNA: TGTGCCAGCAGCCCTAGCGGGAGGGTAGCAGATACGCAGTATTTT

clone size: many
D gene: TRBD2
CDR3 length: 15
J gene: TRBJ2-2
V gene: TRBV2
CDR3 protein: CARGQAGGRNGELFF
CDR3 DNA: TGTGCCCGAGGACAAGCGGGAGGAAGGAACGGGGAGCTGTTTTTT

clone size: .
D gene: .
CDR3 length: 16
J gene: TRBJ1-4
V gene: TRBV6-1
CDR3 protein: CASSERGRALWEKLFF
CDR3 DNA: TGTGCCAGCAGTGAAAGGGGCCGGGCCCTTTGGGAAAAACTGTTTTTT

clone size: few
D gene: .
CDR3 length: 14
J gene: TRBJ2-3
V gene: TRBV9
CDR3 protein: CASSVGRGSDTQYF
CDR3 DNA: TGTGCCAGCAGCGTAGGGAGGGGATCAGATACGCAGTATTTT

clone size: .
D gene: TRBD2
CDR3 length: 15
J gene: TRBJ2-1
V gene: TRBV30
CDR3 protein: CAWSKNSGAYNEQFF
CDR3 DNA: TGTGCCTGGAGCAAAAATAGCGGGGCATACAATGAGCAGTTCTTC

clone size: .
D gene: TRBD1
CDR3 length: 15
J gene: TRBJ2-7
V gene: TRBV28
CDR3 protein: CASSPGGQGFYEQYF
CDR3 DNA: TGTGCCAGCAGTCCTGGGGGACAGGGGTTCTACGAGCAGTACTTC